This TCR beta chain was observed in a study of OX40 agonist ivuxolimab in advanced cancers. Study overall: As their treatment, patients were administered ivuxolimab, an agonistic anti-OX40 (CD134) antibody.

Trimming removed 0 bases at V and 5 bases at J, with 12 bases between. The CDR3 contains 15 residues. Germline V CDR1 and CDR2: SGHRS, YFSETQ. TCRdb keeps only in-frame clones here, not all; method: immunoSEQ multiplex PCR. The repertoire has under 100,000 clones, 85% to 90% of them found once; the top ten carry 0.15% to 0.2%. This clonotype was sampled from an adult with an advanced solid tumor such as melanoma, head and neck, liver or kidney cancer. V and J are TRBV5-1 and TRBJ2-1; D could derive from TRBD1 or TRBD2 (5 bases each). The sample in question was CD4+ or CD8+ T cells sorted from blood, obtained in a trial of the OX40 agonist ivuxolimab. CDR3 sequence: CASSLGGSVNNEQFF. The DNA for the CDR3 is TGCGCCAGCAGCTTGGGGGGGAGCGTAAACAATGAGCAGTTCTTC.